Listed here are 30 T cell receptor beta chains from one sample, sequenced in a study of blood T cell repertoires in COVID-19. Profiling relied on immunoSEQ multiplex PCR, and the TCRdb table lists in-frame clones only, not all of them. The sample shows roughly 240,000 clones, 75% to 90% of them seen only once. The sequencing input was peripheral blood. These receptors all stem from a man in his sixties who had recovered from COVID-19.

The V and J genes are TRBV5-5 and TRBJ1-2, with a possible D match to TRBD1 (5 bases). Germline loops: CDR1 SGHKS, CDR2 YYEKEE (reference sequence). This CDR3 region has 15 residues. Deletions cut 4 bases from V and 4 bases from J, with 17 bases between. The CDR3 nucleotides are TGTGCCAGCAGCCCCTCACTGGGGCGGACCTATGGCTACACCTTC. Its translation is CASSPSLGRTYGYTF.

The genes are TRBV27 and TRBJ2-7; 12 nucleotides align to TRBD2. Germline V lookup: CDR1 MNHEY, CDR2 SMNVEV (reference sequence). The CDR3 consists of 16 residues. The trim removed 5 bases at V and 2 bases at J, leaving 7 bases unmatched. The DNA of the CDR3 is TGTGCCAGCAGTCTCCTAGCTAGCGGGAGGGCCTACGAGCAGTACTTC. This translates into CASSLLASGRAYEQYF.

The rearrangement uses TRBV30 and TRBJ2-3; D may be TRBD1 (5 bases). This CDR3 contains 13 residues. V lost 2 bases and J 4 bases, leaving 10 bases between the germline ends. CDR1 and CDR2 from the germline V gene are GTSNPN and SVGIG (reference sequence). The CDR3, as DNA: TGTGCCTGGAGTCGAAGACAGTCAGATACGCAGTATTTT. This translates into CAWSRRQSDTQYF. The whole variable domain, remainder taken from reference TRBV30 and TRBJ2-3, is SQTIHQWPATLVQPVGSPLSLECTVEGTSNPNLYWYRQAAGRGLQLLFYSVGIGQISSEVPQNLSASRPQDRQFILSSKKLLLSDSGFYLCAWSRRQSDTQYFGPGTRLTVL.

The CDR3 region has the DNA TGTGCCAGCAGGTCCGCCCACCGAGCTAACTATGGCTACACCTTC. This translates into CASRSAHRANYGYTF. The chain has TRBV28 and TRBJ1-2; D not resolved. Germline CDR1 MDHEN, CDR2 SYDVKM. This CDR3 region has 15 residues. Trimming removed 6 bases from V and 0 bases from J, with 14 bases in between.

The chain employs TRBV24-1 and TRBJ2-1; 8 positions match TRBD1. The CDR3 consists of 15 residues. J was trimmed by 7 bases and V by 0 bases; bases with no gene match: 4. Germline CDR1 KGHDR, CDR2 SFDVKD. The CDR3 here is CATSDLRQGLNEQFF. Written as DNA, the CDR3 is TGTGCCACCAGTGATTTGCGACAGGGGTTGAATGAGCAGTTCTTC.

The CDR3 sequence: CASSFQGSTGELFF. The CDR3 DNA reads TGCGCCAGCAGCTTCCAGGGGAGCACCGGGGAGCTGTTTTTT. V and J are TRBV5-1 and TRBJ2-2; D may be TRBD1 (6 bases). The CDR3 loop spans 14 amino acids. V was cut by 2 bases and J by 4 bases, with 9 bases left in between. Germline CDR1 reads SGHRS; CDR2 reads YFSETQ.

The chain recombines TRBV21-1 with TRBJ2-2; the D call in the table, TRBD2, was not verified against the DNA. TRBV21-1 is a pseudogene segment. This CDR3 is 17 amino acids long. The CDR3, as DNA: TGTGCCAGCAGCAATCCCAGCGAGCGAAAGAACACCGGGGAGCTGTTTTTT. This encodes CASSNPSERKNTGELFF.

The chain employs TRBV29-1 and TRBJ2-7, with D possibly being TRBD2 (6 bases). Per the germline V gene, CDR1 is SQVTM and CDR2 is ANQGSEA. V lost 0 bases and J 5 bases, leaving 17 bases between the germline ends. The CDR3 length is 15 residues. The CDR3 DNA reads as TGCAGCGTTGAAGATCTTGGGGGAGGTGGACACGAGCAGTACTTC. Translation: CSVEDLGGGGHEQYF.

The rearrangement uses TRBV11-3 and TRBJ2-3; the match to TRBD2 covers 14 bases. Germline CDR1 SGHNT, CDR2 YENEEA. The CDR3 is 17 amino acids. V dropped 4 bases and J dropped 2; count of bases not matched to a gene: 5. In DNA, the CDR3 is TGTGCCAGCAGCTCGGGGGGACTAGCGGGGGACACAGATACGCAGTATTTT. Translation gives CASSSGGLAGDTDTQYF. The variable domain in full, completed from reference TRBV11-3 and TRBJ2-3, reads EAGVVQSPRYKIIEKKQPVAFWCNPISGHNTLYWYLQNLGQGPELLIRYENEEAVDDSQLPKDRFSAERLKGVDSTLKIQPAELGDSAVYLCASSSGGLAGDTDTQYFGPGTRLTVL.

This clone was picked up a small number of times. J is TRBJ1-1 and V is TRBV27; D is perhaps TRBD1 (6 bases). Per germline, CDR1 MNHEY and CDR2 SMNVEV (reference sequence). The V end was cut by 6 bases, the J end by 1 base, with 18 bases between. The CDR3 has 16 amino acids. DNA for the CDR3: TGTGCCAGCAGGGCAGTAAACAGGGTTTGGAACACTGAAGCTTTCTTT. Protein product: CASRAVNRVWNTEAFF.

This rearrangement joins TRBV24-1 to TRBJ2-3; D is unclear. Germline assignment: CDR1 KGHDR and CDR2 SFDVKD. The CDR3 extends over 12 amino acids. V was cut by 3 bases and J by 9 bases, with 9 bases left in between. The chain's CDR3 is CATSDGSLTQYF. The CDR3 DNA is TGTGCCACCAGTGATGGTAGCTTAACGCAGTATTTT.

The CDR3 sequence is CASSLGIVAAIQETQYF. CDR3 DNA sequence: TGCGCCAGCAGCTTGGGGATTGTAGCGGCCATCCAAGAGACCCAGTACTTC. This sequence joins TRBV5-1 and TRBJ2-5; D might be TRBD2 (6 bases). The CDR3 loop spans 17 amino acids. Between the trimmed V and J ends, which lost 0 bases and 1 base, there was a span of 16 bases. Looked up from germline, CDR1 is SGHRS and CDR2 is YFSETQ. Combining the CDR3 with reference TRBV5-1 and TRBJ2-5 gives the whole variable domain KAGVTQTPRYLIKTRGQQVTLSCSPISGHRSVSWYQQTPGQGLQFLFEYFSETQRNKGNFPGRFSGRQFSNSRSEMNVSTLELGDSALYLCASSLGIVAAIQETQYFGPGTRLLVL.

J is TRBJ1-2 and V is TRBV3-1 (or the pseudogene TRBV3-2); D perhaps matches TRBD1 (5 bases). The V end was cut by 1 base, the J end by 6 bases, with 24 bases between. This CDR3 has 18 amino acids. In germline, CDR1 is LGHDT, CDR2 YNNKEL (reference sequence). The CDR3 DNA is TGTGCCAGCAGCCAAGTAGGCGGAGGGGCCGTGTCGATTCATGGCTACACCTTC. Residues: CASSQVGGGAVSIHGYTF.

The chain has TRBV7-2 and TRBJ1-2, with D perhaps TRBD1 (6 bases). Germline lookup yields CDR1 SGHTA and CDR2 FQGNSA. V lost 1 base, J lost 7 bases, and 16 bases lay in between. This CDR3 has 15 amino acids. CDR3: CASSLEGTIYVGYTF. The CDR3 DNA is TGTGCCAGCAGCTTAGAGGGGACAATTTATGTTGGCTACACCTTC.

V is TRBV7-2 and J is TRBJ2-7; possibly TRBD1 for D (5 bases). In germline, CDR1 is SGHTA, CDR2 FQGNSA. The CDR3 runs to 15 residues. Trimming shortened V by 2 bases and J by 0 bases, and 11 bases separated the two germline ends. CDR3 in DNA: TGTGCCAGCAGCTTATCACCAGGGTCCTCCTACGAGCAGTACTTC. This encodes CASSLSPGSSYEQYF.

To note about this clone: Other DNA sequences in this specimen translate into the identical CDR3. This chain joins TRBV18 and TRBJ1-1; D is possibly TRBD1 (6 bases). The V and J ends lost 6 bases and 8 bases respectively, with 13 bases between them. The CDR3 sequence is 12 residues long. CDR1 and CDR2 from the germline V gene are KGHSH and LQKENI. The CDR3 loop is CASSPTGLEAFF. For the CDR3, the DNA is TGTGCCAGCTCTCCGACAGGTTTGGAAGCTTTCTTT. Complete variable domain (other parts from reference TRBV18 and TRBJ1-1): NAGVMQNPRHLVRRRGQEARLRCSPMKGHSHVYWYRQLPEEGLKFMVYLQKENIIDESGMPKERFSAEFPKEGPSILRIQQVVRGDSAAYFCASSPTGLEAFFGQGTRLTVV.

V gene TRBV7-9 combines with J gene TRBJ2-1, with D tentatively TRBD2 (6 bases). CDR3 size: 15 residues. Germline CDR1 and CDR2: SEHNR and FQNEAQ (reference sequence). V gave up 4 bases and J gave up 7 bases, with 17 bases separating them. CDR3 DNA: TGTGCCAGCAGCTCGCGGAGGGCCGGTCGTAATGAGCAGTTCTTC. Translation: CASSSRRAGRNEQFF.

This chain connects TRBV5-1 to TRBJ1-3; 7 positions agree with TRBD1. Germline values: CDR1 SGHRS, CDR2 YFSETQ. Trimming at V came to 4 bases and at J to 4 bases, leaving 8 bases not matched to a gene. The CDR3 totals 15 residues. Here the CDR3 DNA reads TGCGCCAGCAGCCCCGATACAGGGGTCGGAAACACCATATATTTT. Translating gives CASSPDTGVGNTIYF.

V and J are TRBV5-4 and TRBJ2-1, with 8 bases matching TRBD1. V gave up 4 bases and J gave up 8 bases; unmatched junction bases: 11. Looked up from germline, CDR1 is SGHNT and CDR2 is YYREEE (reference sequence). The CDR3 runs 15 residues. This CDR3 reads CASSTRTGMGHEQFF. For the CDR3, the DNA is TGTGCCAGCAGCACCCGGACAGGGATGGGGCATGAGCAGTTCTTC.

The chain is built from TRBV27 and TRBJ2-7, with 7 nucleotides matching TRBD2. The CDR3 consists of 15 residues. Germline V gives CDR1 MNHEY, CDR2 SMNVEV (reference sequence). V was clipped by 5 bases and J by 0 bases; unmatched bases: 7. For the CDR3, the DNA is TGTGCCAGCAGTGACCTTGGGGGGGGCTCCTACGAGCAGTACTTC. Translated: CASSDLGGGSYEQYF.

This clone was detected once. The chain has TRBV5-4 and TRBJ2-7; tentative D call: TRBD2 (6 bases). The V gene's germline CDR1 is SGHNT and CDR2 YYREEE (reference sequence). The CDR3 runs to 14 residues. Trimming left V 4 bases short and J 4 bases short, with 15 bases between. For the CDR3, the DNA is TGTGCCAGCAGCCGTGAACTAGCCGGGTACGAGCAGTACTTC. Protein: CASSRELAGYEQYF.

The V call is TRBV15, the J call TRBJ1-2; tentative D call: TRBD1 (5 bases). The CDR3 has 15 amino acids. Germline V CDR1 and CDR2: LNHNV, YYDKDF (reference sequence). V was cut by 0 bases and J by 4 bases, with 12 bases left in between. The CDR3: CATSRDKGRVYGYTF. The CDR3 DNA sequence: TGTGCCACCAGCAGAGATAAGGGCAGGGTCTATGGCTACACCTTC.

This rearrangement joins TRBV29-1 to TRBJ2-3; D is ambiguous. Between the trimmed V and J ends, which lost 4 bases and 1 base, there was a span of 6 bases. The germline V gene encodes CDR1 SQVTM and CDR2 ANQGSEA. The CDR3 is 12 residues long. CDR3 sequence (DNA): TGCAGCGTTGGTCAGGGCACAGATACGCAGTATTTT. Protein sequence: CSVGQGTDTQYF.

This clone was detected once. The V and J genes are TRBV7-8 and TRBJ2-3, with D perhaps matching TRBD2 (7 bases). Germline V gene data show CDR1 as SGHVS and CDR2 as FQNEAQ. This CDR3 is built from 15 residues. V gave up 5 bases and J gave up 9 bases, with 21 bases separating them. This CDR3 is CASSPEVIGGGTQYF. In DNA form, the CDR3 reads TGTGCCAGCAGCCCCGAGGTCATAGGGGGGGGGACGCAGTATTTT.

This clone was seen a single time. The chain carries TRBV6-6 and TRBJ2-7, with D perhaps TRBD1 (6 bases). The CDR3 sequence is 13 residues long. Germline CDR1 reads MNHNY; CDR2 reads SVGAGI (reference sequence). Trimming took off 11 bases at V and 1 base at J, with 15 bases between the two ends. CDR3 in DNA: TGTGCCGGGACCAAGGGGGTTTCCTACGAGCAGTACTTC. Protein sequence: CAGTKGVSYEQYF.

The rearrangement uses TRBV7-9 and TRBJ2-5; no reliable D call. The germline V and J ends were trimmed by 2 bases and 5 bases, with 6 bases remaining between them. The CDR3 runs to 12 residues. From germline, CDR1 is SEHNR and CDR2 FQNEAQ (reference sequence). In nucleotides, the CDR3 is TGTGCCAGCAGCTTACAGGCGGAGACCCAGTACTTC. Translation gives CASSLQAETQYF.

This clone was found once. The chain uses TRBV19 and TRBJ2-2; 7 nucleotides match TRBD1. CDR3 size: 17 residues. Per germline, CDR1 LNHDA and CDR2 SQIVND (reference sequence). The V and J ends lost 5 bases and 4 bases, in that order; junction bases with no gene match: 13. The DNA of the CDR3 is TGTGCCAGTAGTGCAGCGATGAGACAGGGCCCCACCGGGGAGCTGTTTTTT. Its translation: CASSAAMRQGPTGELFF.

CDR3: CASSPGGVNQPQHF. In DNA, the CDR3 is TGTGCCAGCAGCCCTGGAGGGGTGAATCAGCCCCAGCATTTT. The V call is TRBV5-6, the J call TRBJ1-5; a weak D match, TRBD1 (5 bases). CDR1 SGHDT and CDR2 YYEEEE come from the germline V gene. The CDR3 runs to 14 residues. The ends were cut back, 4 bases at V and 4 bases at J, with 12 bases in the middle.

The rearrangement uses TRBV3-1 (or the pseudogene TRBV3-2) and TRBJ2-2; 7 bases map to TRBD1. The trim removed 6 bases at V and 5 bases at J, leaving 3 bases unmatched. The CDR3 length is 13 residues. Germline CDR1 is LGHDT and CDR2 is YNNKEL (reference sequence). CDR3 bases: TGTGCCAGCAGAAGGGGGCTAACCGGGGAGCTGTTTTTT. As protein: CASRRGLTGELFF.

CDR3 region: CASSPGGTPSRTGELFF. DNA of the CDR3: TGTGCCAGCAGCCCCGGGGGGACACCAAGTCGGACCGGGGAGCTGTTTTTT. The chain has TRBV11-3 and TRBJ2-2; D is perhaps TRBD2 (7 bases). Trimming took 5 bases from V and 5 from J, leaving 21 bases between them. The germline V gene encodes CDR1 SGHNT and CDR2 YENEEA. This CDR3 has 17 residues.